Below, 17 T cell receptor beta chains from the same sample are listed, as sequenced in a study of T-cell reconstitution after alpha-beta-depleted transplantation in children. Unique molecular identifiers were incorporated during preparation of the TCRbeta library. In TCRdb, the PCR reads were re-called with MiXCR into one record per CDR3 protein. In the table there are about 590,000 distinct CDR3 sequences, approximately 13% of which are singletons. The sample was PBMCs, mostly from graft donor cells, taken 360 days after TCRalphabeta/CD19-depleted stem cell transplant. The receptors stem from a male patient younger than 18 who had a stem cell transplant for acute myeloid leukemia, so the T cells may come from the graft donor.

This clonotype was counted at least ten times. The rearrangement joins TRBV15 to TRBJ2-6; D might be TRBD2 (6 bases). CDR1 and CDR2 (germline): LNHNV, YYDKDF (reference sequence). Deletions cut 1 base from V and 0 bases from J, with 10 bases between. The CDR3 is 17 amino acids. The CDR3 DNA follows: TGTGCCACCAGCAGAGGAGAGGGACTCTCTGGGGCCAACGTCCTGACTTTC. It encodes CATSRGEGLSGANVLTF.

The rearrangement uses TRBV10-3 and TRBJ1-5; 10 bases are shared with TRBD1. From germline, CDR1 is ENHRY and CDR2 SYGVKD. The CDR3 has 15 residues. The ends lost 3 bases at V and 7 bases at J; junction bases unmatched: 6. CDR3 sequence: CAISDSGTGEQPQHF. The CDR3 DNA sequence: TGTGCCATCAGTGACTCCGGGACAGGGGAGCAGCCCCAGCATTTT.

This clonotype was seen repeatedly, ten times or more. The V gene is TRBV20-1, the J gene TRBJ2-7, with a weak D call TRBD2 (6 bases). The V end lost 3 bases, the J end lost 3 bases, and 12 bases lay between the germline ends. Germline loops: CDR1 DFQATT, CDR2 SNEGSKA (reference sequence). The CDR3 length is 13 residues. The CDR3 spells CSARWVGGYEQYF. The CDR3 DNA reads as TGCAGTGCTAGGTGGGTGGGGGGCTACGAGCAGTACTTC.

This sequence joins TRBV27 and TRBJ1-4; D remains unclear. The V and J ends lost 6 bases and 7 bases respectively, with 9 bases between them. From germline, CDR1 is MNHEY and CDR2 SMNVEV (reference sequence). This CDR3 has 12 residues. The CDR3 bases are TGTGCCAGCAGCCCTCCCATTGAAAAACTGTTTTTT. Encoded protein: CASSPPIEKLFF.

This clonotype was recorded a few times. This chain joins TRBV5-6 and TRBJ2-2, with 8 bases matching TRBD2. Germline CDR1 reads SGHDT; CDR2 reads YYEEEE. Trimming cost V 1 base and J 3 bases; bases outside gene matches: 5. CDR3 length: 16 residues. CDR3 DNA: TGTGCCAGCAGCTTGTGGGTACTAGCGGACACCGGGGAGCTGTTTTTT. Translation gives CASSLWVLADTGELFF.

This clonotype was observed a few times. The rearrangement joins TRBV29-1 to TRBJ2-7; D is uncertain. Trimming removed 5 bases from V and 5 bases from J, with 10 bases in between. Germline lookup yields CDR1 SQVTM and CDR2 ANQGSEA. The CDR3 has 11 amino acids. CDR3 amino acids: CSVYFVHEQYF. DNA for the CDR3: TGCAGCGTTTATTTCGTCCACGAGCAGTACTTC.

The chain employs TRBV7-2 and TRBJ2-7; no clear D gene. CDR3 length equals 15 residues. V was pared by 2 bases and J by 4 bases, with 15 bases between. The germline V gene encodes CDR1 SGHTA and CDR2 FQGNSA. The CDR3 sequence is CASSLTRWGLYEQYF. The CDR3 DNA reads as TGTGCCAGCAGCTTAACCCGGTGGGGTTTGTACGAGCAGTACTTC.

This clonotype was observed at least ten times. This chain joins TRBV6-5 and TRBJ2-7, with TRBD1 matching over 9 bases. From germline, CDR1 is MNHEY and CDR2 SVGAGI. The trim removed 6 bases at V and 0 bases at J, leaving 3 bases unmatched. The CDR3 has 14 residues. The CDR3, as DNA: TGTGCCAGCAGCAAGGGACAGGGCTCCTACGAGCAGTACTTC. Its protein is CASSKGQGSYEQYF.

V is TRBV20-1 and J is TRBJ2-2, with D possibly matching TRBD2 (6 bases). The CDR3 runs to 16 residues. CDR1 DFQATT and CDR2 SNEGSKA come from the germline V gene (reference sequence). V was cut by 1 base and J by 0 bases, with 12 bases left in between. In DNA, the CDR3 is TGCAGTGCTAGAGGTTTCGGGACTTCGAACACCGGGGAGCTGTTTTTT. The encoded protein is CSARGFGTSNTGELFF.

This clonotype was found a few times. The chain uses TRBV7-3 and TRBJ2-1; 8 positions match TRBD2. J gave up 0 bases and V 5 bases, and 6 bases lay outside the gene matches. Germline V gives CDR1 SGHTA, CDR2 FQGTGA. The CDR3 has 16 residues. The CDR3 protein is CASSSQRGSSYNEQFF. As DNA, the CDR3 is TGTGCCAGCAGCAGCCAGCGGGGGAGCTCCTACAATGAGCAGTTCTTC.

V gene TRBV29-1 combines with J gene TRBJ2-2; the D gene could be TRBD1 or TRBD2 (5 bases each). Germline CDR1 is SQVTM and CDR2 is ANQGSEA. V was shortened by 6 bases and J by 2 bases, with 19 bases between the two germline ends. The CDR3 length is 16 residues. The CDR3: CSVGPSRETNTGELFF. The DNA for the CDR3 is TGCAGCGTCGGACCGTCCAGGGAGACCAACACCGGGGAGCTGTTTTTT.

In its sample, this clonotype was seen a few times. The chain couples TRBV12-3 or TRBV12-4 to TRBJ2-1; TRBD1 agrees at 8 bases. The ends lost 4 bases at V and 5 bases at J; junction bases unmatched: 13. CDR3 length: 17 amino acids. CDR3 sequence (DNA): TGTGCCAGCAGTTCTGGCCGGACAGGGTTGTTGAACAATGAGCAGTTCTTC. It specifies CASSSGRTGLLNNEQFF.

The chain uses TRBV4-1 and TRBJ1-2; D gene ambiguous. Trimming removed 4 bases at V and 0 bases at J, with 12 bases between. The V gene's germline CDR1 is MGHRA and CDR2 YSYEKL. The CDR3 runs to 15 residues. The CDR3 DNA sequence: TGCGCCAGCAGCCGGTCGGACGGTACTAACTATGGCTACACCTTC. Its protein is CASSRSDGTNYGYTF.

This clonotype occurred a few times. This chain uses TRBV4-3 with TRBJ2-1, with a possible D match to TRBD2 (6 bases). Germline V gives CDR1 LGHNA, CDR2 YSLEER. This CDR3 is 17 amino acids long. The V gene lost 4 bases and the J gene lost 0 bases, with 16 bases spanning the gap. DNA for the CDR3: TGCGCCAGCAGCCCGCGAAGCGGGCAAAGCTCCTACAATGAGCAGTTCTTC. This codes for CASSPRSGQSSYNEQFF.

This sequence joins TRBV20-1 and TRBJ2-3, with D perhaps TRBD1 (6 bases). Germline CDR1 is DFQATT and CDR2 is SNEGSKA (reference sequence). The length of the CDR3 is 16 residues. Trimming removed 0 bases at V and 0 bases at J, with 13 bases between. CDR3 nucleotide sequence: TGCAGTGCTAGAGATTTGATAGGACAGAGCACAGATACGCAGTATTTT. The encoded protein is CSARDLIGQSTDTQYF.

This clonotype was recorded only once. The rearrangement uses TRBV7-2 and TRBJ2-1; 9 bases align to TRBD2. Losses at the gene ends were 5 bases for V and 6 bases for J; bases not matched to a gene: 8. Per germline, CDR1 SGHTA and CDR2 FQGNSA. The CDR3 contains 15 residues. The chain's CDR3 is CASSMGLAGGNEQFF. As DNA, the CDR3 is TGTGCCAGCAGCATGGGACTAGCCGGGGGCAATGAGCAGTTCTTC.

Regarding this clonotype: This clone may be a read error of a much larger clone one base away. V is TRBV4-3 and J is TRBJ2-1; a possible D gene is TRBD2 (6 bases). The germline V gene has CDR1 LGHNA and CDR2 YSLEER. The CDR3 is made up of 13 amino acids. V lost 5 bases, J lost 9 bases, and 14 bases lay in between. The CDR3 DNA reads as TGCGCCAGCAGCATCCTAGTGGGAGGTGAGCAGTTCTTC. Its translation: CASSILVGGEQFF.